This entry lists 31 T cell receptor beta chains sequenced from one sample in a study of CD8+ T cells in alopecia areata. cDNA serving as the sequencing template came from extracted, reverse transcribed RNA. Profiled with immunoSEQ multiplex PCR; TCRdb holds only in-frame clones, not every one. The data contain roughly 170,000 clones, around 58% of them seen just once; the ten biggest clones take up approximately 12%. Sample treatment: oral pan-JAK inhibitor, 5-10 mg twice daily. The sequencing here drew on CD8+ T cells sorted from blood, taken at week 24, from a patient treated with tofacitinib. Receptors were obtained from a human donor with alopecia areata.

This chain links TRBV27 with TRBJ1-6, with TRBD1 matching over 10 bases. Trimming took 8 bases from V and 10 from J; bases not matched to a gene: 8. CDR1 is MNHEY, CDR2 SMNVEV, per germline (reference sequence). The CDR3 is made up of 14 amino acids. The chain's CDR3 is CASSRQGASSPLHF. CDR3 in DNA: TGTGCCAGCTCTCGACAGGGGGCAAGCTCACCCCTCCACTTT.

The chain carries TRBV29-1 and TRBJ2-3, with TRBD2 as a possible D gene (6 bases). The CDR3 consists of 14 residues. CDR1 and CDR2 from the germline V gene are SQVTM and ANQGSEA. The V gene lost 6 bases and the J gene lost 0 bases, with 13 bases spanning the gap. The CDR3 region is CSVAGLLSTDTQYF. The CDR3 bases are TGCAGCGTGGCGGGACTCCTAAGCACAGATACGCAGTATTTT.

This clone has a single count. The chain employs TRBV7-2 and TRBJ2-6; D remains unclear. The V end lost 5 bases, the J end lost 5 bases, and 7 bases lay between the germline ends. This CDR3 has 13 amino acids. Per the germline V gene, CDR1 is SGHTA and CDR2 is FQGNSA. CDR3: CASSPPWANVLTF. DNA for the CDR3: TGTGCCAGCAGCCCACCCTGGGCCAACGTCCTGACTTTC.

A few counts support this clone. The chain recombines TRBV29-1 with TRBJ2-1; no clear D gene. V gave up 0 bases and J gave up 7 bases, with 16 bases separating them. Per germline, CDR1 SQVTM and CDR2 ANQGSEA. This CDR3 is 15 amino acids long. The CDR3 DNA sequence: TGCAGCGTTGAAGACCCTATGCGGTGGCCAAATGAGCAGTTCTTC. This translates into CSVEDPMRWPNEQFF.

The chain employs TRBV13 and TRBJ2-7; D is perhaps TRBD1 or TRBD2 (6 bases each). The germline gives CDR1 PRHDT, CDR2 FYEKMQ (reference sequence). The CDR3 has 15 residues. Between the trimmed V and J ends, which lost 5 bases and 3 bases, there was a span of 17 bases. CDR3: CASSPSGGHNYEQYF. The DNA of the CDR3 is TGTGCCAGCAGCCCATCCGGGGGACACAACTACGAGCAGTACTTC.

Here the CDR3 DNA reads TGTGCCAGCAGCCCGGGACTAGCGGGGGGAAACTTCATACACAATGAGCAGTTCTTC. Translating gives CASSPGLAGGNFIHNEQFF. J is TRBJ2-1 and V is TRBV14; TRBD2 agrees at 15 bases. This CDR3 has 19 residues. CDR1 and CDR2 (germline): SGHDN, FVKESK. After removal of 4 bases from V and 5 bases from J, the junction contained 12 bases not matched to a gene.

The chain links TRBV5-1 to TRBJ1-1, with D perhaps TRBD1 (5 bases). The CDR3 has 16 residues. Germline values: CDR1 SGHRS, CDR2 YFSETQ. V was shortened by 3 bases and J by 0 bases, with 15 bases between the two germline ends. In DNA form, the CDR3 reads TGCGCCAGCAGCTCCGTACTTCAGGGCCTGAACACTGAAGCTTTCTTT. Encoded protein: CASSSVLQGLNTEAFF.

This clone was seen only once. The chain employs TRBV2 and TRBJ2-1; 8 bases match TRBD2. The CDR3 totals 17 residues. The germline V gene encodes CDR1 SNHLY and CDR2 FYNNEI. Trimming cost V 8 bases and J 5 bases; bases outside gene matches: 17. The chain's CDR3 is CASGGGPGGTKNNEQFF. The CDR3 nucleotides are TGTGCCAGCGGCGGGGGGCCCGGTGGGACAAAGAACAATGAGCAGTTCTTC.

V is TRBV27 and J is TRBJ1-1, with D tentatively TRBD1 (6 bases). This CDR3 spans 12 amino acids. V was shortened by 6 bases and J by 7 bases, with 12 bases between the two germline ends. CDR1 and CDR2 from the germline V gene are MNHEY and SMNVEV (reference sequence). DNA of the CDR3: TGTGCCAGCAGACAGGGTTTCGGTGAAGCTTTCTTT. Translated, it gives CASRQGFGEAFF.

The rearrangement uses TRBV6-5 and TRBJ2-5; unclear D gene. Germline CDR1 is MNHEY and CDR2 is SVGAGI. This CDR3 region has 12 residues. Trimming cost V 5 bases and J 5 bases, with 9 bases left between them. The CDR3 bases are TGTGCCAGCAGTCTGGGCAGGGAGACCCAGTACTTC. It is translated as CASSLGRETQYF.

The chain is built from TRBV28 and TRBJ1-5, with 8 bases matching TRBD1. In germline, CDR1 is MDHEN, CDR2 SYDVKM. The CDR3 runs 15 residues. V lost 6 bases, J lost 3 bases, and 7 bases stayed unmatched. CDR3 sequence reads: CASSRTGRDNQPQHF. As DNA, the CDR3 is TGTGCCAGCAGCCGGACAGGGAGAGACAATCAGCCCCAGCATTTT.

The chain uses TRBV10-3 and TRBJ2-3, with TRBD2 identical over 11 bases. The junction had 6 bases not matched to a gene; V was cut back by 7 bases and J by 3 bases. The CDR3 has 15 residues. The germline CDR1 and CDR2 sequences are ENHRY and SYGVKD. Here the CDR3 reads CAINVLAGGTDTQYF. CDR3 nucleotides: TGTGCCATCAACGTTCTAGCGGGGGGTACAGATACGCAGTATTTT.

This clone turned up a few times. The rearrangement joins TRBV18 to TRBJ1-3; the D is unclear. The CDR3 has 12 amino acids. Germline V CDR1 and CDR2: KGHSH, LQKENI. Trimming took 8 bases from V and 0 from J, leaving 5 bases between them. The CDR3 loop reads CASVYSGNTIYF. The CDR3 region has the DNA TGTGCCAGCGTCTACTCTGGAAACACCATATATTTT.

This clone is a singleton in its sample. This chain joins TRBV7-9 and TRBJ2-5; 7 bases align to TRBD2. The CDR3 sequence is 14 residues long. V gave up 8 bases and J gave up 5 bases; unmatched junction bases: 11. Per the germline V gene, CDR1 is SEHNR and CDR2 is FQNEAQ (reference sequence). The CDR3, as DNA: TGTGCCAGCTGGGGAGGGTCAGGAGAGGAGACCCAGTACTTC. It codes for CASWGGSGEETQYF.

V is TRBV30 and J is TRBJ2-5, with 12 bases fitting TRBD2. After removal of 2 bases from V and 9 bases from J, the junction contained 10 bases not matched to a gene. Germline loops: CDR1 GTSNPN, CDR2 SVGIG (reference sequence). The CDR3 is 15 residues long. The CDR3: CAWSPAPTSGGSQYF. In DNA, the CDR3 is TGTGCCTGGAGTCCCGCTCCGACTAGCGGGGGATCCCAGTACTTC.

This chain links TRBV2 with TRBJ2-5; D may correspond to TRBD1 or TRBD2 (5 bases each). Germline-derived CDR1 and CDR2 are SNHLY and FYNNEI. The length of the CDR3 is 15 residues. V gave up 1 base and J gave up 3 bases, with 12 bases separating them. CDR3 protein: CASSEGGRPEETQYF. The CDR3 DNA sequence: TGTGCCAGCAGTGAAGGGGGACGGCCCGAAGAGACCCAGTACTTC.

J is TRBJ2-7 and V is TRBV10-3; perhaps TRBD1 as D (6 bases). The CDR3 is 11 residues long. Germline V CDR1 and CDR2: ENHRY, SYGVKD. V gave up 9 bases and J gave up 4 bases, with 10 bases separating them. CDR3 DNA: TGTGCCATTCAACAGGGTTACGAGCAGTACTTC. Translation: CAIQQGYEQYF.

In nucleotides, the CDR3 is TGTGCCGGAAGAGGGGCGGATGAGCAGTTCTTC. This gives the protein CAGRGADEQFF. J is TRBJ2-1 and V is TRBV30; D tentatively fits TRBD1 or TRBD2 (5 bases each). The V and J ends lost 8 bases and 8 bases respectively, with 13 bases between them. CDR3 length equals 11 residues. Germline CDR1 is GTSNPN and CDR2 is SVGIG (reference sequence).

The rearrangement joins TRBV30 to TRBJ2-7; D gene uncertain. Germline lookup yields CDR1 GTSNPN and CDR2 SVGIG (reference sequence). There are 13 residues in the CDR3. V dropped 1 base and J dropped 1 base, with 8 bases sitting between them. CDR3 region: CAWSGSGSYEQYF. The CDR3, as DNA: TGTGCCTGGAGTGGTTCTGGATCCTACGAGCAGTACTTC.

V is TRBV5-6 and J is TRBJ2-5, with 12 bases matching TRBD2. The CDR3 runs to 15 residues. Per the germline V gene, CDR1 is SGHDT and CDR2 is YYEEEE. The V gene end was trimmed by 4 bases and the J gene end by 5 bases; junction bases not matched to a gene: 6. CDR3 DNA sequence: TGTGCCAGCAGCAACGCGGGGACTAGCGGGGAGACCCAGTACTTC. Translated, it gives CASSNAGTSGETQYF. Complete variable domain (other parts from reference TRBV5-6 and TRBJ2-5): DAGVTQSPTHLIKTRGQQVTLRCSPKSGHDTVSWYQQALGQGPQFIFQYYEEEERQRGNFPDRFSGHQFPNYSSELNVNALLLGDSALYLCASSNAGTSGETQYFGPGTRLLVL.

This clone was counted between two and nine times. This chain joins TRBV30 and TRBJ2-6; TRBD1 aligns across 8 bases. Trimming at V came to 5 bases and at J to 2 bases, leaving 2 bases not matched to a gene. Germline loops: CDR1 GTSNPN, CDR2 SVGIG (reference sequence). The CDR3 consists of 14 residues. CDR3 sequence (DNA): TGTGCCTGGGTACAGGGGGCTGGGGCCAACGTCCTGACTTTC. Protein sequence: CAWVQGAGANVLTF.

The chain employs TRBV4-1 and TRBJ2-2, with 12 bases identical to TRBD2. Germline V gene lookup returns CDR1 MGHRA and CDR2 YSYEKL. The V and J ends lost 0 bases and 0 bases, in that order; junction bases with no gene match: 8. This CDR3 is built from 20 residues. Here the CDR3 DNA reads TGCGCCAGCAGCCAAGATCGGGCTAGCGGGGGGGTGCCGAACACCGGGGAGCTGTTTTTT. Protein: CASSQDRASGGVPNTGELFF.

The J gene is TRBJ2-7, the V gene TRBV11-2, with D uncertain. CDR1 is SGHAT and CDR2 is FQNNGV in the germline V gene. The ends were cut back, 3 bases at V and 5 bases at J, with 5 bases in the middle. The CDR3 is 11 residues long. CDR3 loop: CASSFRHEQYF. CDR3 in DNA: TGTGCCAGCAGCTTTCGTCACGAGCAGTACTTC.

This clone was detected a few times. This chain connects TRBV30 to TRBJ2-5, with D possibly TRBD2 on 5 matching bases. Germline V gene lookup returns CDR1 GTSNPN and CDR2 SVGIG (reference sequence). V gave up 0 bases and J gave up 3 bases, with 14 bases separating them. This CDR3 has 15 residues. Here the CDR3 reads CAWSVLGADKETQYF. DNA for the CDR3: TGTGCCTGGAGTGTACTCGGAGCGGATAAAGAGACCCAGTACTTC.

Points on this clone: The sample holds other DNA sequences that translate to the same CDR3. The chain links TRBV5-6 to TRBJ1-5; D ambiguous. Trimming left V 0 bases short and J 4 bases short, with 5 bases between. Looked up from germline, CDR1 is SGHDT and CDR2 is YYEEEE. The CDR3 has 13 residues. CDR3 sequence (DNA): TGTGCCAGCAGCTTGGGCAGTAATCAGCCCCAGCATTTT. Its translation: CASSLGSNQPQHF.

The V and J genes are TRBV30 and TRBJ2-7, with D hard to call. V lost 0 bases to trimming and J lost 5 bases, with 8 bases between them. The germline V gene encodes CDR1 GTSNPN and CDR2 SVGIG (reference sequence). There are 12 residues in the CDR3. Written as DNA, the CDR3 is TGTGCCTGGAGTGTACTGGGTCACGAGCAGTACTTC. Protein sequence: CAWSVLGHEQYF.

The rearrangement joins TRBV7-8 to TRBJ1-2; TRBD1 might be the D (6 bases). The CDR3 loop spans 18 amino acids. CDR1 SGHVS and CDR2 FQNEAQ come from the germline V gene. V gave up 2 bases and J gave up 6 bases, with 25 bases separating them. CDR3 sequence (DNA): TGTGCCAGCAGCTTACGTTCGCGGGGGGGCTCATTTCGGCATGGCTACACCTTC. Its translation is CASSLRSRGGSFRHGYTF.

The genes are TRBV25-1 and TRBJ2-3, with D possibly TRBD1 on 6 matching bases. V lost 6 bases to trimming and J lost 3 bases, with 13 bases between them. This CDR3 is built from 14 residues. Looked up from germline, CDR1 is MGHDK and CDR2 is SYGVNS. Here the CDR3 DNA reads TGTGCCAGCAGCCTAGTGGGGGCGACAGATACGCAGTATTTT. It translates to CASSLVGATDTQYF.

The chain recombines TRBV6-5 with TRBJ2-1, with D perhaps matching TRBD1 or TRBD2 (5 bases each). V shed 2 bases and J shed 10 bases, with 6 bases lying between them. The length of the CDR3 is 11 residues. Germline V gives CDR1 MNHEY, CDR2 SVGAGI. In DNA, the CDR3 is TGTGCCAGCAGTTACGGGGGAGAGCAGTTCTTC. Its protein is CASSYGGEQFF.

The chain recombines TRBV2 with TRBJ1-1; D uncertain. Germline V gives CDR1 SNHLY, CDR2 FYNNEI. V dropped 8 bases and J dropped 11 bases, with 21 bases sitting between them. This CDR3 is 13 amino acids long. The CDR3 sequence is CASPRPGSALAFF. The DNA for the CDR3 is TGTGCCAGCCCCCGCCCTGGGTCCGCGTTGGCTTTCTTT.

This clone was seen a handful of times. The chain joins TRBV13 to TRBJ2-5; the D gene could be TRBD1 or TRBD2 (6 bases each). The CDR3 runs to 15 residues. Germline V lookup: CDR1 PRHDT, CDR2 FYEKMQ (reference sequence). The ends were cut back, 5 bases at V and 5 bases at J, with 18 bases in the middle. The CDR3 DNA follows: TGTGCCAGCAGCCAAGGGGGGCCGAGGAATGAGACCCAGTACTTC. Translation: CASSQGGPRNETQYF.